This passage covers 9 T cell receptor beta chains from one sample sequenced in a study of beta chain features in type 1 diabetes. Overall study results and limits: TCRB CDR3s from Type 1 diabetes patients were moderately but significantly shorter in all four CD4+ subsets.

Reverse transcribing all isolated RNA meant expressed TCRB transcripts were sequenced. TCRdb's copy holds only in-frame clones and misses some; the assay was immunoSEQ multiplex PCR. The data contain approximately 280,000 clones, 15% of them seen just once; the ten biggest clones take up 0.015% to 0.019%. Antigens of these TCRs are unknown. The sequenced sample was naive CD4+ T cells from blood. The source is a man between 18 and 35 years old with type 1 diabetes.

This clone turned up a few times. The chain couples TRBV10-3 to TRBJ1-3; 7 nucleotides align to TRBD1. The V gene end was trimmed by 4 bases and the J gene end by 2 bases; junction bases not matched to a gene: 5. Germline loops: CDR1 ENHRY, CDR2 SYGVKD. The CDR3 extends over 15 amino acids. CDR3 coding DNA: TGTGCCATCAGTGGCCCGACAGGGACTGGAAACACCATATATTTT. Translating gives CAISGPTGTGNTIYF.

The sample holds a few counts of this clone. The gene calls are TRBV30 and TRBJ1-1; D ambiguous. The V end lost 2 bases, the J end lost 3 bases, and 10 bases lay between the germline ends. Per the germline V gene, CDR1 is GTSNPN and CDR2 is SVGIG (reference sequence). The CDR3 spans 13 residues. Here the CDR3 reads CAWSTYSYTEAFF. The CDR3 DNA reads TGTGCCTGGAGTACCTACAGTTACACTGAAGCTTTCTTT.

CDR3 sequence: CASSPSTGSKAGYTF. Here the CDR3 DNA reads TGCGCCAGCAGCCCATCGACAGGGTCAAAGGCTGGCTACACCTTC. V and J are TRBV5-1 and TRBJ1-2; 7 bases match TRBD1. The CDR3 spans 15 residues. V lost 4 bases to trimming and J lost 7 bases; unmatched junction nucleotides: 13. Germline assignment: CDR1 SGHRS and CDR2 YFSETQ.

CDR3 sequence: CASSLAGNWEKLFF. The DNA for the CDR3 is TGTGCCAGCAGTTTGGCAGGGAACTGGGAAAAACTGTTTTTT. The gene calls are TRBV28 and TRBJ1-4; perhaps TRBD1 as D (5 bases). Germline CDR1 MDHEN, CDR2 SYDVKM. The CDR3 extends over 14 amino acids. The V gene lost 3 bases and the J gene lost 8 bases, with 13 bases spanning the gap.

In this sample, this clone turned up a few times. The chain is built from TRBV28 and TRBJ2-1; the D gene is possibly TRBD1 (6 bases). The CDR3 runs 14 residues. Germline V gene data show CDR1 as MDHEN and CDR2 as SYDVKM. V shed 6 bases and J shed 7 bases, with 16 bases lying between them. The CDR3: CASRGRGFSNEQFF. As DNA, the CDR3 is TGTGCCAGCAGGGGCAGGGGCTTTTCAAATGAGCAGTTCTTC.

This clone was seen a few times. The V gene is TRBV4-1, the J gene TRBJ2-3; TRBD2 aligns across 12 bases. The CDR3 consists of 18 residues. Germline loops: CDR1 MGHRA, CDR2 YSYEKL. V shed 0 bases and J 2 bases; nucleotides not matched to a gene: 6. DNA for the CDR3: TGCGCCAGCAGCCAAGAAGTCGGACTAGCGGGGAACACAGATACGCAGTATTTT. This encodes CASSQEVGLAGNTDTQYF.

This clone was recorded only once. This rearrangement joins TRBV6-5 to TRBJ2-7; 7 nucleotides match TRBD2. The germline V gene encodes CDR1 MNHEY and CDR2 SVGAGI. The CDR3 runs to 13 residues. Trimming removed 6 bases from V and 4 bases from J; junction bases left unmatched: 6. The CDR3 bases are TGTGCCAGCAGCTGGGGGGGTATGTACGAGCAGTACTTC. Amino acid sequence: CASSWGGMYEQYF.

The CDR3: CASSGLAGGELFF. CDR3 DNA: TGTGCCAGCAGCGGACTAGCGGGCGGGGAGCTGTTTTTT. This chain uses TRBV9 with TRBJ2-2; 10 bases are shared with TRBD2. Germline V lookup: CDR1 SGDLS, CDR2 YYNGEE. V trimming: 3 bases; J trimming: 7 bases; junction bases outside the gene matches: 0. This CDR3 contains 13 residues.

This clone was found a few times. The rearrangement uses TRBV5-4 and TRBJ2-7, with 10 bases that match TRBD2. CDR1 and CDR2 (germline): SGHNT, YYREEE (reference sequence). This CDR3 has 16 residues. V was pared by 1 base and J by 6 bases, with 10 bases of the junction left unmatched. The CDR3 loop reads CASSLSLAGVGSEQYF. The CDR3 DNA is TGTGCCAGCAGCTTGTCTCTAGCGGGAGTAGGTAGCGAGCAGTACTTC.